This T cell receptor beta chain was recovered during a study of blood T cell repertoires in COVID-19. About the research overall: T cells, B-cell-depleted T cells, or PBMCs provided the cDNA or gDNA that served as material.

The table lists this clone with a count of one. Original methodology: Amplification from reference gene primers served as the basis for estimated nucleated cell counts. Repertoires were generated with immunoSEQ multiplex PCR, while TCRdb's copy carries only in-frame clones and drops some. That table gives V, J and clone size, and the DNA gave D and trimming. The data contain about 59,000 clones, around 80% of them singletons. CDR3 size: 17 residues. Germline lookup yields CDR1 SGHRS and CDR2 YFSETQ. Trimming removed 2 bases at V and 1 base at J, with 15 bases between. Sequencing used peripheral blood. This TCR was recovered from a man aged 80 or over with acute or convalescent COVID-19. The chain joins TRBV5-1 to TRBJ2-2, with a tentative D call TRBD2 (5 bases). CDR3 sequence (DNA): TGCGCCAGCAGCTTAGTGCCCGGGGTGGTGAACACCGGGGAGCTGTTTTTT. It encodes CASSLVPGVVNTGELFF.